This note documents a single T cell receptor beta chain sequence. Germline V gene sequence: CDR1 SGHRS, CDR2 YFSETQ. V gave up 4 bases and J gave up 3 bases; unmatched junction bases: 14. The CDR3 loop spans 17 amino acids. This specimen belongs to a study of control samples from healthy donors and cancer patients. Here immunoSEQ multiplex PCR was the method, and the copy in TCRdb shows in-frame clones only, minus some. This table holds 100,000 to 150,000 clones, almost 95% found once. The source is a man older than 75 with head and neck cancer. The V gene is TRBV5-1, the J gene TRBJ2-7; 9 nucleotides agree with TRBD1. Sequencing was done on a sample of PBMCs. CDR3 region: CASSLTIPGQGSYEQYF. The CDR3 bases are TGCGCCAGCAGCCTTACTATCCCGGGACAGGGAAGCTACGAGCAGTACTTC.